This T cell receptor (beta chain) was identified during a study of blood T cells in healthy people across ages. Study as a whole: About one barcoded beta molecule per two T cells was the capture yield of template switching. Points from the study as a whole: A strong correlation was found between TCR beta diversity and the percentage of naive T cells. It was the long-lived donors that had more naive CD4+ cells and higher diversity than aged donors.

Notes on this clonotype: No antigen is known for it.

CDR1 and CDR2 (germline): DFQATT, SNEGSKA (reference sequence). CDR3 size: 13 residues. V was shortened by 0 bases and J by 9 bases, with 12 bases between the two germline ends. A second PCR of 7 to 11 cycles used a sample-barcoded 5' primer and a J-beta primer mix. Researchers report that a template-switch adaptor with 12 random nucleotides tagged each cDNA molecule. MiXCR, run by TCRdb on the 5' RACE reads, gives a single entry per CDR3 protein. The sample contains around 780,000 distinct CDR3 sequences, more than 50% of which appear only once. The TCR comes from a man between 40 and 49 years old in good health. The chain carries TRBV20-1 and TRBJ1-5, with D hard to call. The sample consisted of blood. This chain's CDR3 is CSARDPLGWPQHF. As DNA, the CDR3 is TGCAGTGCTAGAGATCCCTTAGGGTGGCCCCAGCATTTT.